The following is a T cell receptor (beta chain) sequence with its context. This specimen belongs to a study of cytotoxic CD8 clonotypes in ibrutinib-treated CLL. Trimming stripped 5 bases from V and 2 bases from J, with 20 bases between. Germline CDR1 reads SGHNT; CDR2 reads YENEEA. This CDR3 is built from 17 residues. Sequencing was performed with immunoSEQ multiplex PCR; in TCRdb, only in-frame clones are kept and a portion is missing. The sample has some 84,000 clones; 70% to 90% are singletons. The chain employs TRBV11-3 and TRBJ2-3; a weak D match, TRBD1 (5 bases). Specimen: PBMCs, collected before ibrutinib treatment. The TCR was taken from a human donor with chronic lymphocytic leukemia. This CDR3 is CASSEKGFSVITDTQYF. DNA of the CDR3: TGTGCCAGCAGCGAGAAGGGGTTTTCGGTGATCACAGATACGCAGTATTTT.